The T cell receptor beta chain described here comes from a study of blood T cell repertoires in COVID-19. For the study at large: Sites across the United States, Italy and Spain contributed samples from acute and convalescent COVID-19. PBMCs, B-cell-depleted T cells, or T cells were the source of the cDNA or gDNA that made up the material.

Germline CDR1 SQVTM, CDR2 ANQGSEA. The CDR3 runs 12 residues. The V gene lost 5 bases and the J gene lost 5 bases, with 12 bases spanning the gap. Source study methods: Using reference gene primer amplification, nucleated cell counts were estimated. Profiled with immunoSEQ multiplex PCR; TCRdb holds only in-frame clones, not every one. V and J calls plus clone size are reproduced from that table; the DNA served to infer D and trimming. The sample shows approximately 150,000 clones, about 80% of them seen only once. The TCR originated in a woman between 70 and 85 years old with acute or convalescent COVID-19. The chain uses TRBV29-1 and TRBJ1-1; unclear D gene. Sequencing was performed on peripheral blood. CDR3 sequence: CSVQNWRTEAFF. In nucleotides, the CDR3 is TGCAGCGTTCAAAACTGGAGGACTGAAGCTTTCTTT.